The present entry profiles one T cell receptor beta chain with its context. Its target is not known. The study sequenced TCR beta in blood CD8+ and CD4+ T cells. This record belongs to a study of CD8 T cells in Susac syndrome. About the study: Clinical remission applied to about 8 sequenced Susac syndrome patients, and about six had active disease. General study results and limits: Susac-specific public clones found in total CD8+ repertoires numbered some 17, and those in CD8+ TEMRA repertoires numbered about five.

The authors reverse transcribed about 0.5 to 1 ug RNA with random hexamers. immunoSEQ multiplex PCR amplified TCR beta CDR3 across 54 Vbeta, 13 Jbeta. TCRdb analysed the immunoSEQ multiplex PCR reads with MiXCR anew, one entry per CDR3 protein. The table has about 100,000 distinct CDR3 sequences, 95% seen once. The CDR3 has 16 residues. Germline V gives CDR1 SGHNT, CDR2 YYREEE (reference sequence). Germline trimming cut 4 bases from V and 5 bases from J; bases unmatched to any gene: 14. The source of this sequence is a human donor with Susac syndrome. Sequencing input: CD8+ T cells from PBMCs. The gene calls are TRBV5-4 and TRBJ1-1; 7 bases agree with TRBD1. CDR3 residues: CASSPQTGTALTEAFF. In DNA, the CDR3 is TGTGCCAGCAGCCCTCAAACCGGGACAGCTTTAACTGAAGCTTTCTTT.